These T cell receptor beta chains were read from a single sample in a study of blood T cell repertoires in COVID-19. Method: immunoSEQ multiplex PCR; TCRdb's copy keeps in-frame clones and lacks some. Of 280,000 or so clones listed, nearly 90% were seen once; the top ten hold 1.7%. Sequenced sample: PBMCs or T cells enriched from blood (not recorded which). These receptors were taken from a woman aged 18-35 years with acute COVID-19. Each CDR3 is given with its conserved first and last residue. The D gene is left open where the match is weak. Some rows mark clone size as missing; the rest say once, few, many or name a class of expanded clone.

J gene	V gene	clone size	D gene	CDR3 DNA	CDR3 protein
TRBJ2-3	TRBV2	-	TRBD1	TGTGCCAGCAGTGCGCCCACAGGGGTCGGCACAGATACGCAGTATTTT	CASSAPTGVGTDTQYF
TRBJ1-5	TRBV19	-	TRBD1	TGTGCCAGTAGTATTGGATCGGACAGGGTAAATCAGCCCCAGCATTTT	CASSIGSDRVNQPQHF
TRBJ1-2	TRBV9	-	-	TGTGCCAGCAGCGTAGGCCCGGGGAACTATGGCTACACCTTC	CASSVGPGNYGYTF
TRBJ2-5	TRBV4-1	-	-	TGCGCCAGCAGCCAGGACTGGGAGCAAGAGACCCAGTACTTC	CASSQDWEQETQYF
TRBJ2-5	TRBV24-1	-	TRBD1	TGTGCCACCAGTCAGGGGGCTCAAGAGACCCAGTACTTC	CATSQGAQETQYF
TRBJ1-3	TRBV3-1/TRBV3-2	-	-	TGTGCCAGCATCCGCCGGGGGTTGAGCTCTGGAAACACCATATATTTT	CASIRRGLSSGNTIYF
TRBJ1-2	TRBV30	-	TRBD1	TGTGCCTGGAGTGTGGGGCAGGGGGGATTCTTGGGCTACACCTTC	CAWSVGQGGFLGYTF
TRBJ2-1	TRBV10-3	once	TRBD2	TGTGCCACCACTAGCGGGAGAGGGAGCTCCTACAATGAGCAGTTCTTC	CATTSGRGSSYNEQFF
TRBJ2-7	TRBV14	-	-	TGTGCCAGCAGCCAAGGTGGCGGGGGCTTCGGGTTCCCAGAGTACGAGCAGTACTTC	CASSQGGGGFGFPEYEQYF
TRBJ2-5	TRBV30	-	TRBD1	TGTGCCTGGGGGACAGGGGGGAATCAAGAGACCCAGTACTTC	CAWGTGGNQETQYF
TRBJ1-5	TRBV12-3/TRBV12-4	-	-	TGTGCCAGCAGTTCAGGGTCGCCCCAGCATTTT	CASSSGSPQHF
TRBJ1-1	TRBV4-2	-	TRBD1	TGTGCCAGCAGCCATCTGGACAGGATGAACACTGAAGCTTTCTTT	CASSHLDRMNTEAFF
TRBJ2-2	TRBV6-2/TRBV6-3	few	TRBD1	TGTGCCAGCAGCCCAATCCGGGACAGCACCGGGGAGCTGTTTTTT	CASSPIRDSTGELFF
TRBJ2-7	TRBV27	once	TRBD1	TGTGCCAGCAGTTTCCGGGACAGCTCCTACGAGCAGTACTTC	CASSFRDSSYEQYF
TRBJ2-1	TRBV4-1	-	-	TGCGCCAGCAGCCAAGAAGGGGGGCGGACTAGCTCCTACAATGAGCAGTTCTTC	CASSQEGGRTSSYNEQFF
TRBJ1-1	TRBV4-1	-	-	TGCGCCAGCAGCCACTTTGACAGGATGAACACTGAAGCTTTCTTT	CASSHFDRMNTEAFF
TRBJ2-7	TRBV5-4	-	TRBD2	TGTGCCAGCACGCCGGGACTAGCGGACCTCAAACCTCCCTACGAGCAGTACTTC	CASTPGLADLKPPYEQYF
TRBJ1-2	TRBV30	-	TRBD1	TGTGCCTGGAGTCCCGGGACAGCGAACTATGGCTACACCTTC	CAWSPGTANYGYTF
TRBJ2-5	TRBV7-2	-	TRBD2	TGTGCCAGCAGCCCCCGACTAGCGGTACAAGAGACCCAGTACTTC	CASSPRLAVQETQYF
TRBJ2-1	TRBV28	-	-	TGTGCCAGCAGTTTCAGCAATGAGCAGTTCTTC	CASSFSNEQFF
TRBJ1-5	TRBV3-1/TRBV3-2	-	-	TGTGCCAGCAGCCCGGGACACTCTTATTATAGCAATCAGCCCCAGCATTTT	CASSPGHSYYSNQPQHF
TRBJ1-1	TRBV4-1	-	TRBD1	TGCGCCAGCAGCCAAGTTGGGGCAGGGGGAAAGACTGAAGCTTTCTTT	CASSQVGAGGKTEAFF
TRBJ2-1	TRBV20-1	-	TRBD2	TGCAGTGCTAGTGGGACTAGCGGGAGTGGGTTCGCCTACAATGAGCAGTTCTTC	CSASGTSGSGFAYNEQFF
TRBJ2-5	TRBV3-1/TRBV3-2	-	-	TGTGCCAGCAGCCCCAGAGGCCACCTTGGGAGAGCAGAGACCCAGTACTTC	CASSPRGHLGRAETQYF
TRBJ2-5	TRBV5-6	-	-	TGTGCCAGCAGCTTGGGGCGCTCAGGGTCCCTGCAAAAGACCCAGTACTTC	CASSLGRSGSLQKTQYF
TRBJ1-6	TRBV14	-	-	TGTGCCAGCAGCCAATCCCTGGCACAAGGGAGTTCACCCCTCCACTTT	CASSQSLAQGSSPLHF
TRBJ2-2	TRBV6-4	-	TRBD1	TGTGCCAGCAGTGACGGGACAGACACCGGGGAGCTGTTTTTT	CASSDGTDTGELFF
TRBJ2-3	TRBV5-1	-	-	TGCGCCAGCAGCAAGGAACAACAGTACACAGATACGCAGTATTTT	CASSKEQQYTDTQYF